The 25 T cell receptor beta chains given below trace back to one sample, sequenced in a study of T cell responses to AZD1222 COVID-19 vaccine. Data came from immunoSEQ multiplex PCR; TCRdb stores just in-frame clones and leaves some out. The repertoire includes some 120,000 clones, 70% to 90% of them detected once, and under 4.5% sits in the top ten. The material sequenced was peripheral blood, taken on day 0 of MenACWY control vaccination. The receptor source for this set is an adult in good health.

This clone has only a few counts. V gene TRBV10-1 combines with J gene TRBJ2-1; 10 bases fit TRBD2. Germline lookup yields CDR1 WNHNN and CDR2 SYGVQD (reference sequence). With V trimmed by 2 bases and J by 6 bases, 4 bases remained unmatched. The CDR3 covers 15 residues. CDR3 sequence (DNA): TGCGCCAGCAGTGAGCCTAGCGGGGGTCCCAATGAGCAGTTCTTC. This codes for CASSEPSGGPNEQFF.

V gene TRBV5-6 combines with J gene TRBJ1-4; possible D gene TRBD1, 5 bases. Germline V gene lookup returns CDR1 SGHDT and CDR2 YYEEEE. V lost 0 bases to trimming and J lost 7 bases, with 10 bases between them. The CDR3 covers 14 residues. The CDR3 region has the DNA TGTGCCAGCAGCTTGGCCTCAGGGAGTGAAAAACTGTTTTTT. It is translated as CASSLASGSEKLFF. Combining the CDR3 with reference TRBV5-6 and TRBJ1-4 gives the whole variable domain DAGVTQSPTHLIKTRGQQVTLRCSPKSGHDTVSWYQQALGQGPQFIFQYYEEEERQRGNFPDRFSGHQFPNYSSELNVNALLLGDSALYLCASSLASGSEKLFFGSGTQLSVL.

V usage is TRBV28 and J usage is TRBJ1-1; maybe TRBD1 (5 bases). With 2 bases removed from V and 1 base from J, the gap between germline ends came to 11 bases. Looked up from germline, CDR1 is MDHEN and CDR2 is SYDVKM. The CDR3 spans 15 residues. Here the CDR3 reads CASSLSGGTNTEAFF. The CDR3 region has the DNA TGTGCCAGCAGTTTAAGTGGGGGGACGAACACTGAAGCTTTCTTT.

The CDR3 DNA reads TGTGCCAGCAGACAACAGGGTTATAGCAATCAGCCCCAGCATTTT. Translation gives CASRQQGYSNQPQHF. The chain uses TRBV6-6 and TRBJ1-5; maybe TRBD1 (6 bases). The CDR3 has 15 residues. V was pared by 6 bases and J by 0 bases, with 12 bases between. Germline V gene lookup returns CDR1 MNHNY and CDR2 SVGAGI (reference sequence).

This clone has just one count. J is TRBJ2-5 and V is TRBV5-8, with D possibly being TRBD2 (6 bases). The V end was cut by 0 bases, the J end by 4 bases, with 13 bases between. The CDR3 runs to 15 residues. Germline V gives CDR1 SGHTS, CDR2 YDEGEE. The CDR3 loop reads CASSLVGTAGETQYF. In DNA, the CDR3 is TGTGCCAGCAGCTTGGTGGGAACAGCGGGAGAGACCCAGTACTTC.

The chain joins TRBV10-3 to TRBJ2-5, with D uncertain. CDR1 is ENHRY and CDR2 is SYGVKD in the germline V gene. Trimming took off 6 bases at V and 5 bases at J, with 10 bases between the two ends. This CDR3 comprises 12 residues. Here the CDR3 reads CAIRSPGETQYF. In DNA, the CDR3 is TGTGCCATCAGGTCCCCTGGGGAGACCCAGTACTTC.

CDR3: CASSFRGTGSEAFF. The DNA for the CDR3 is TGTGCCAGCAGTTTCCGGGGGACAGGGTCTGAAGCTTTCTTT. The gene calls are TRBV28 and TRBJ1-1; 9 nucleotides align to TRBD1. Germline trimming cut 3 bases from V and 6 bases from J; bases unmatched to any gene: 5. The CDR3 consists of 14 residues. Germline CDR1 and CDR2: MDHEN and SYDVKM.

The genes are TRBV19 and TRBJ2-2; 11 bases align to TRBD1. This CDR3 contains 19 residues. Germline trimming cut 5 bases from V and 2 bases from J; bases unmatched to any gene: 13. Germline V lookup: CDR1 LNHDA, CDR2 SQIVND (reference sequence). CDR3 loop: CASSPRTGGTNYNTGELFF. CDR3 nucleotide sequence: TGTGCCAGTAGTCCTCGGACAGGGGGCACTAACTACAACACCGGGGAGCTGTTTTTT.

This sequence joins TRBV7-9 and TRBJ2-7, with 10 nucleotides matching TRBD1. Trimming at V came to 2 bases and at J to 2 bases, leaving 9 bases not matched to a gene. Germline lookup yields CDR1 SEHNR and CDR2 FQNEAQ (reference sequence). This CDR3 spans 17 amino acids. CDR3 residues: CASSLIRGQGLTYEQYF. DNA for the CDR3: TGTGCCAGCAGCTTAATTCGGGGACAGGGGCTTACCTACGAGCAGTACTTC. The full variable domain, with the rest looked up from reference TRBV7-9 and TRBJ2-7, is DTGVSQNPRHKITKRGQNVTFRCDPISEHNRLYWYRQTLGQGPEFLTYFQNEAQLEKSRLLSDRFSAERPKGSFSTLEIQRTEQGDSAMYLCASSLIRGQGLTYEQYFGPGTRLTVT.

This clone was seen a single time. This chain links TRBV7-9 with TRBJ1-3; possible D gene TRBD1, 6 bases. The CDR3 spans 14 residues. Germline V gene lookup returns CDR1 SEHNR and CDR2 FQNEAQ (reference sequence). V lost 5 bases, J lost 0 bases, and 8 bases lay in between. The CDR3 region is CASSRTVSGNTIYF. Written as DNA, the CDR3 is TGTGCCAGCAGCCGGACAGTCTCTGGAAACACCATATATTTT.

The chain uses TRBV28 and TRBJ1-5; TRBD1 aligns across 7 bases. The CDR3 covers 16 residues. Germline CDR1 reads MDHEN; CDR2 reads SYDVKM. V was pared by 6 bases and J by 0 bases, with 8 bases of the junction left unmatched. The CDR3 sequence: CASRSAGGVSNQPQHF. CDR3 DNA sequence: TGTGCCAGCAGGTCCGCAGGGGGTGTTAGCAATCAGCCCCAGCATTTT.

The rearrangement uses TRBV21-1 and TRBJ1-5; the table's D gene call, TRBD1, was not cross checked with the DNA. TRBV21-1 is a pseudogene. The CDR3 loop spans 17 amino acids. CDR3 DNA sequence: TGTGCCAGCAGCAACCGAGGACACGGACGGAGCGATCAGCCCCAGCATTTT. This translates into CASSNRGHGRSDQPQHF.

The sample holds a few counts of this clone. The chain combines TRBV3-1 (or the pseudogene TRBV3-2) with TRBJ2-1, with 8 bases identical to TRBD1. The CDR3 is 15 residues long. J gave up 7 bases and V 4 bases, and 9 bases lay outside the gene matches. Looked up from germline, CDR1 is LGHDT and CDR2 is YNNKEL (reference sequence). CDR3 sequence reads: CASSLRDRTFNEQFF. CDR3 bases: TGTGCCAGCAGCCTCCGGGACAGGACCTTTAATGAGCAGTTCTTC.

This chain uses TRBV5-4 with TRBJ1-2; D possibly corresponds to TRBD1 (5 bases). Trimming cost V 0 bases and J 3 bases, with 12 bases left between them. The CDR3 length is 15 residues. Per germline, CDR1 SGHNT and CDR2 YYREEE (reference sequence). The CDR3 DNA is TGTGCCAGCAGCTTGGGGGTCACAGGAGACTATGGCTACACCTTC. The encoded protein is CASSLGVTGDYGYTF.

V is TRBV27 and J is TRBJ1-5; no definite D call. CDR1 and CDR2 from the germline V gene are MNHEY and SMNVEV (reference sequence). V shed 5 bases and J shed 5 bases, with 13 bases lying between them. The CDR3 is 14 amino acids. This CDR3 is CASSPIAGDQPQHF. CDR3 DNA: TGTGCCAGCAGTCCCATCGCCGGGGATCAGCCCCAGCATTTT.

The chain employs TRBV7-2 and TRBJ1-1, with 10 bases identical to TRBD1. This CDR3 is 15 amino acids long. V lost 5 bases to trimming and J lost 2 bases; unmatched junction nucleotides: 5. Germline V CDR1 and CDR2: SGHTA, FQGNSA. The CDR3 here is CASSTGTGANTEAFF. CDR3 bases: TGTGCCAGCAGCACGGGGACAGGGGCAAACACTGAAGCTTTCTTT.

The chain has TRBV15 and TRBJ1-2, with TRBD1 matching over 7 bases. The CDR3 loop spans 15 amino acids. Looked up from germline, CDR1 is LNHNV and CDR2 is YYDKDF (reference sequence). Losses at the gene ends were 1 base for V and 4 bases for J; bases not matched to a gene: 6. As DNA, the CDR3 is TGTGCCACCAGCAGAGTTAAGGGGGCGGTCTATGGCTACACCTTC. It specifies CATSRVKGAVYGYTF.

This rearrangement joins TRBV7-8 to TRBJ1-1; 7 bases line up with TRBD1. The CDR3 covers 16 residues. V gave up 3 bases and J gave up 0 bases; unmatched junction bases: 7. CDR1 and CDR2 from the germline V gene are SGHVS and FQNEAQ. The CDR3 region has the DNA TGTGCCAGCAGCTTGGCGGGACAGTATATGAACACTGAAGCTTTCTTT. This encodes CASSLAGQYMNTEAFF. Variable domain in full (rest from reference TRBV7-8 and TRBJ1-1): GAGVSQSPRYKVAKRGQDVALRCDPISGHVSLFWYQQALGQGPEFLTYFQNEAQLDKSGLPSDRFFAERPEGSVSTLKIQRTQQEDSAVYLCASSLAGQYMNTEAFFGQGTRLTVV.

The rearrangement links TRBV3-1 (or the pseudogene TRBV3-2) to TRBJ2-7; D gene unclear. The CDR3 has 9 amino acids. The V and J ends lost 9 bases and 2 bases respectively, with 2 bases between them. Germline V gene data show CDR1 as LGHDT and CDR2 as YNNKEL (reference sequence). The chain's CDR3 is CARPYEQYF. The CDR3 coding sequence is TGTGCCAGGCCCTACGAGCAGTACTTC.

The rearrangement links TRBV5-1 to TRBJ2-3, with D tentatively TRBD1 (5 bases). Trimming took off 5 bases at V and 3 bases at J, with 22 bases between the two ends. Germline lookup yields CDR1 SGHRS and CDR2 YFSETQ. The CDR3 is made up of 17 amino acids. The CDR3 DNA reads as TGCGCCAGCAGTACCCCCCCAAGGGCAGGGATAACAGATACGCAGTATTTT. This codes for CASSTPPRAGITDTQYF.

This clone came up once. This chain joins TRBV5-1 and TRBJ1-2; D is perhaps TRBD1 (6 bases). V lost 2 bases and J 4 bases, leaving 12 bases between the germline ends. CDR3 length: 14 residues. Per the germline V gene, CDR1 is SGHRS and CDR2 is YFSETQ. The CDR3 sequence: CASSFSRGSYGYTF. In nucleotides, the CDR3 is TGCGCCAGCAGCTTCTCCAGGGGAAGCTATGGCTACACCTTC.

The chain couples TRBV5-1 to TRBJ2-7; 7 bases are a match to TRBD1. Trimming took 0 bases from V and 6 from J; bases not matched to a gene: 6. Germline V lookup: CDR1 SGHRS, CDR2 YFSETQ. This CDR3 has 14 residues. In nucleotides, the CDR3 is TGCGCCAGCAGCTTGGTGGACAGGTCGGCCGAGCAGTACTTC. Translation gives CASSLVDRSAEQYF.

This sequence joins TRBV6-6 and TRBJ1-1; D gene uncertain. Trimming stripped 6 bases from V and 7 bases from J, with 9 bases between. Germline-derived CDR1 and CDR2 are MNHNY and SVGAGI (reference sequence). There are 11 residues in the CDR3. The CDR3 bases are TGTGCCAGCAGCCCCGTGGGTGAAGCTTTCTTT. Its translation: CASSPVGEAFF.

This chain uses TRBV19 with TRBJ1-6; D not certain. Germline V lookup: CDR1 LNHDA, CDR2 SQIVND (reference sequence). The V gene lost 4 bases and the J gene lost 9 bases, with 13 bases spanning the gap. The CDR3 extends over 14 amino acids. The CDR3 DNA follows: TGTGCCAGTAGTACCCAAACTTTCCTTTCACCCCTCCACTTT. It is translated as CASSTQTFLSPLHF.

The rearrangement uses TRBV29-1 and TRBJ2-1; 11 nucleotides line up with TRBD2. Germline V CDR1 and CDR2: SQVTM, ANQGSEA. V dropped 6 bases and J dropped 0; count of bases not matched to a gene: 16. CDR3 length: 19 residues. As DNA, the CDR3 is TGCAGCGTACAAGCAAGGGGGCTAGCGGGGGGAAGCTCCTACAATGAGCAGTTCTTC. It encodes CSVQARGLAGGSSYNEQFF.